The 21 T cell receptor beta chains listed next were all sequenced from one sample in a study of shared T cell receptors in the human thymus. Sequenced by immunoSEQ multiplex PCR; TCRdb stores in-frame clones only, minus some. Altogether over 450,000 clones are present, around three quarters being singletons, with the ten largest covering around 0.012%. These same data were also listed under a study on human thymus T cells.

The sequencing input was thymocytes. The receptors shown here come from a boy in the first two years of life with a congenital heart defect.

The chain combines TRBV5-6 with TRBJ2-7; TRBD2 aligns across 16 bases. The V and J ends lost 4 bases and 4 bases, in that order; junction bases with no gene match: 8. Per the germline V gene, CDR1 is SGHDT and CDR2 is YYEEEE. The CDR3 consists of 17 residues. CDR3 DNA sequence: TGTGCCAGCAGCCCAGGGACTAGCGGGAGGGCCAATTACGAGCAGTACTTC. Translation: CASSPGTSGRANYEQYF.

The chain joins TRBV29-1 to TRBJ2-1, with TRBD2 matching 13 bases. The CDR3 extends over 17 amino acids. The germline CDR1 and CDR2 sequences are SQVTM and ANQGSEA. With V trimmed by 7 bases and J by 7 bases, 16 bases remained unmatched. For the CDR3, the DNA is TGCAGCGGGGTCGGACTAGCGGGAGTTTTCGTTATGAATGAGCAGTTCTTC. It is translated as CSGVGLAGVFVMNEQFF.

In nucleotides, the CDR3 is TGTGCCAGCAGTGAAGGGACTCCCCGTGTCTCCTACGAGCAGTACTTC. It translates to CASSEGTPRVSYEQYF. The rearrangement links TRBV6-1 to TRBJ2-7; TRBD2 might be the D (5 bases). Germline-derived CDR1 and CDR2 are MNHNS and SASEGT. The length of the CDR3 is 16 residues. V was pared by 1 base and J by 0 bases, with 13 bases between.

This clone was recorded a few times. The DNA for the CDR3 is TGCGCCAGCAGCCGCCCGGGGTACACTGAAGCTTTCTTT. It is translated as CASSRPGYTEAFF. This sequence joins TRBV4-3 and TRBJ1-1; D is undetermined. The CDR3 is 13 amino acids. V was trimmed by 4 bases and J by 3 bases, leaving 9 bases between them. Germline CDR1 LGHNA, CDR2 YSLEER.

The chain couples TRBV7-9 to TRBJ2-2; no reliable D call. Trimming stripped 5 bases from V and 1 base from J, with 14 bases between. The CDR3 covers 16 residues. Germline CDR1 SEHNR, CDR2 FQNEAQ (reference sequence). The CDR3 region is CASSMRWRMNTGELFF. The CDR3 bases are TGTGCCAGCAGCATGAGGTGGCGGATGAACACCGGGGAGCTGTTTTTT.

The CDR3 is CASSLPGTAYGYTF. CDR3 nucleotides: TGTGCCAGCAGCTTACCCGGGACAGCCTATGGCTACACCTTC. The chain recombines TRBV11-2 with TRBJ1-2; TRBD1 matches at 7 bases. This CDR3 has 14 amino acids. V lost 2 bases and J lost 4; bases outside the gene matches: 4. Germline-derived CDR1 and CDR2 are SGHAT and FQNNGV.

The genes are TRBV6-5 and TRBJ2-3, with D unresolved. This CDR3 has 14 amino acids. CDR1 is MNHEY, CDR2 SVGAGI, per germline. Trimming stripped 3 bases from V and 3 bases from J, with 10 bases between. This chain's CDR3 is CASSYLGGTDTQYF. CDR3 DNA sequence: TGTGCCAGCAGTTATCTAGGTGGGACAGATACGCAGTATTTT.

This clone was recorded once. The V call is TRBV30, the J call TRBJ2-5; tentatively, D is TRBD2 (6 bases). Trimming stripped 2 bases from V and 0 bases from J, with 10 bases between. The CDR3 contains 14 residues. Germline V gene sequence: CDR1 GTSNPN, CDR2 SVGIG (reference sequence). CDR3 sequence: CAWSFGTDQETQYF. The CDR3 nucleotides read TGTGCCTGGAGTTTCGGGACTGACCAAGAGACCCAGTACTTC.

The J gene is TRBJ2-6, the V gene TRBV2, with 9 bases matching TRBD2. The CDR3 has 20 residues. Germline lookup yields CDR1 SNHLY and CDR2 FYNNEI. V lost 4 bases and J lost 0; bases outside the gene matches: 13. CDR3 in amino acids: CASSARRASGDLSGANVLTF. DNA of the CDR3: TGTGCCAGCAGTGCCCGCCGGGCTAGCGGGGACCTCTCTGGGGCCAACGTCCTGACTTTC.

The CDR3 nucleotides are TGTGCCAGTAGGCGGGCGGGACAGCTCCACGAGCAGTACTTC. The encoded protein is CASRRAGQLHEQYF. The chain joins TRBV19 to TRBJ2-7; D is perhaps TRBD1 (7 bases). V gave up 6 bases and J gave up 5 bases, with 17 bases separating them. Germline CDR1 LNHDA, CDR2 SQIVND (reference sequence). This CDR3 is built from 14 residues.

This chain links TRBV27 with TRBJ2-7; 7 nucleotides match TRBD1. CDR3 length equals 14 residues. The germline V gene encodes CDR1 MNHEY and CDR2 SMNVEV (reference sequence). Trimming at V came to 4 bases and at J to 4 bases, leaving 7 bases not matched to a gene. The CDR3 DNA reads as TGTGCCAGCAGTTACTGGACAGGCTTATACGAGCAGTACTTC. It is translated as CASSYWTGLYEQYF.

The V call is TRBV5-4, the J call TRBJ1-4, with unresolved D. The CDR3 totals 16 residues. Trimming took 2 bases from V and 4 from J, leaving 15 bases between them. CDR1 and CDR2 (germline): SGHNT, YYREEE (reference sequence). The CDR3 sequence is CASSLQPGGLNEKLFF. The CDR3 region has the DNA TGTGCCAGCAGCTTACAGCCGGGAGGACTTAATGAAAAACTGTTTTTT.

The chain links TRBV7-9 to TRBJ1-2, with D maybe TRBD1 (6 bases). Germline V gene lookup returns CDR1 SEHNR and CDR2 FQNEAQ (reference sequence). CDR3 length equals 14 residues. The V and J ends lost 8 bases and 5 bases respectively, with 18 bases between them. CDR3 protein: CASLPEGGAYGYTF. The CDR3 DNA reads TGTGCCAGCCTCCCAGAGGGGGGGGCATATGGCTACACCTTC.

V usage is TRBV30 and J usage is TRBJ2-7; the match to TRBD2 covers 7 bases. This CDR3 spans 15 amino acids. Germline values: CDR1 GTSNPN, CDR2 SVGIG (reference sequence). V dropped 2 bases and J dropped 1; count of bases not matched to a gene: 8. Written as DNA, the CDR3 is TGTGCCTGGAGTCCTCCGGGGAGGGGTTCCTACGAGCAGTACTTC. Its translation is CAWSPPGRGSYEQYF.

This clone was detected a few times. The V gene is TRBV18, the J gene TRBJ2-5; 7 positions agree with TRBD2. The CDR3 covers 14 residues. Per the germline V gene, CDR1 is KGHSH and CDR2 is LQKENI. J gave up 5 bases and V 1 base, and 4 bases lay outside the gene matches. CDR3 DNA sequence: TGTGCCAGCTCACCACGAAGCGGGAAGGAGACCCAGTACTTC. Its translation: CASSPRSGKETQYF.

V is TRBV6-5 and J is TRBJ2-1; a weak D match, TRBD1 (6 bases). The V end was cut by 5 bases, the J end by 7 bases, with 18 bases between. The CDR3 spans 15 residues. Germline V gene data show CDR1 as MNHEY and CDR2 as SVGAGI. CDR3 in DNA: TGTGCCAGCAGTGGGGTTGGGGGCCGGGGAAATGAGCAGTTCTTC. Residues: CASSGVGGRGNEQFF.

The V call is TRBV4-2, the J call TRBJ1-2, with 10 bases aligning to TRBD1. The CDR3 spans 17 residues. Germline V gene lookup returns CDR1 LGHNA and CDR2 YNFKEQ. V lost 0 bases to trimming and J lost 4 bases; unmatched junction nucleotides: 8. The CDR3 loop is CASSQDGDGDRGYGYTF. CDR3 nucleotide sequence: TGTGCCAGCAGCCAAGATGGTGACGGGGACAGGGGCTATGGCTACACCTTC.

The chain employs TRBV2 and TRBJ1-1; perhaps TRBD1 as D (5 bases). The CDR3 consists of 15 residues. V shed 1 base and J shed 2 bases, with 11 bases lying between them. Germline-derived CDR1 and CDR2 are SNHLY and FYNNEI. Here the CDR3 reads CASSEVPGGNTEAFF. The CDR3 region has the DNA TGTGCCAGCAGTGAAGTACCGGGGGGTAACACTGAAGCTTTCTTT. The variable domain in full, with the rest retrieved from reference TRBV2 and TRBJ1-1, is EPEVTQTPSHQVTQMGQEVILRCVPISNHLYFYWYRQILGQKVEFLVSFYNNEISEKSEIFDDQFSVERPDGSNFTLKIRSTKLEDSAMYFCASSEVPGGNTEAFFGQGTRLTVV.

This clone was observed a few times. This chain joins TRBV27 and TRBJ1-3; D is unresolved. CDR1 MNHEY and CDR2 SMNVEV come from the germline V gene (reference sequence). Trimming cost V 4 bases and J 4 bases, with 20 bases left between them. The CDR3 has 17 amino acids. The CDR3 reads CASSSNSLTGSGNTIYF. For the CDR3, the DNA is TGTGCCAGCAGTTCTAACTCCCTTACGGGATCAGGAAACACCATATATTTT.

The J gene is TRBJ1-1, the V gene TRBV28; D not certain. Germline CDR1 reads MDHEN; CDR2 reads SYDVKM. The CDR3 consists of 13 residues. Between the trimmed V and J ends, which lost 6 bases and 4 bases, there was a span of 12 bases. The CDR3 nucleotides are TGTGCCAGCAGGGGCGCGGGTCCCACTGAAGCTTTCTTT. Encoded protein: CASRGAGPTEAFF.

This chain's CDR3 is CASSISDRGSYEQYF. CDR3 nucleotide sequence: TGTGCCAGTAGTATTTCGGACAGGGGCTCCTACGAGCAGTACTTC. The chain links TRBV19 to TRBJ2-7, with 9 positions matching TRBD1. V trimming: 3 bases; J trimming: 0 bases; junction bases outside the gene matches: 3. CDR1 is LNHDA and CDR2 is SQIVND in the germline V gene (reference sequence). The CDR3 is 15 amino acids.